This T cell receptor beta chain was retrieved from a study of blood T cell repertoires in COVID-19. Overall study: The origin of the acute and convalescent COVID-19 samples was the United States, Italy and Spain. The cDNA or gDNA used as material had been derived from T cells, B-cell-depleted T cells, or PBMCs.

As handled by the study authors: Cell counts per sample came from amplifying reference gene primers. Sequencing used immunoSEQ multiplex PCR; TCRdb keeps in-frame clones, though not all of them. The DNA was the basis for D and trimming; V, J and clone size are from that table. The sample has 150,000 to 200,000 clones; approximately 84% are singletons. The CDR3 loop spans 13 amino acids. Per the germline V gene, CDR1 is MGHDK and CDR2 is SYGVNS. V lost 3 bases and J lost 2; bases outside the gene matches: 1. The V call is TRBV25-1, the J call TRBJ2-7; 7 nucleotides agree with TRBD2. This sequence originates from a woman aged 40-49 years with acute COVID-19. The sample taken for sequencing was PBMCs or T cells enriched from blood (not recorded which). CDR3 loop: CASSEGGAYEQYF. CDR3 sequence (DNA): TGTGCCAGCAGTGAGGGAGGGGCCTACGAGCAGTACTTC.